This entry lists 16 T cell receptor beta chains sequenced from one sample in a study of OX40 agonist ivuxolimab in advanced cancers. The assay was immunoSEQ multiplex PCR, and TCRdb's table has in-frame clones only and misses some. The sample includes 10,000 to 13,000 clones, more than 70% of them seen just once. Sequencing used CD4+ or CD8+ T cells sorted from blood, obtained in a trial of the OX40 agonist ivuxolimab. The receptor set was obtained from an adult with an advanced solid tumor such as melanoma, head and neck, liver or kidney cancer.

The chain links TRBV27 to TRBJ1-1; D gene unclear. CDR3 length equals 14 residues. Per germline, CDR1 MNHEY and CDR2 SMNVEV (reference sequence). V was pared by 5 bases and J by 3 bases, with 13 bases between. The CDR3, as DNA: TGTGCCAGCAGTGAACGGGAGGAGTACACTGAAGCTTTCTTT. As protein: CASSEREEYTEAFF.

The chain combines TRBV5-6 with TRBJ2-7, with TRBD2 matching 7 bases. Germline CDR1 SGHDT, CDR2 YYEEEE. V was pared by 3 bases and J by 0 bases, with 6 bases of the junction left unmatched. The CDR3 is made up of 15 amino acids. The CDR3 DNA sequence: TGTGCCAGCAGCTGGAGCGGGACCCACTCCTACGAGCAGTACTTC. Translation: CASSWSGTHSYEQYF. Looking up the rest from reference TRBV5-6 and TRBJ2-7 gives the full variable domain: DAGVTQSPTHLIKTRGQQVTLRCSPKSGHDTVSWYQQALGQGPQFIFQYYEEEERQRGNFPDRFSGHQFPNYSSELNVNALLLGDSALYLCASSWSGTHSYEQYFGPGTRLTVT.

CDR3 bases: TGTGCCAGCAGTTACGTGGGCTGGGAAAAACTGTTTTTT. This gives the protein CASSYVGWEKLFF. The chain recombines TRBV6-6 with TRBJ1-4; no clear D. V dropped 2 bases and J dropped 8 bases, with 9 bases sitting between them. The CDR3 contains 13 residues. CDR1 and CDR2 (germline): MNHNY, SVGAGI (reference sequence).

The chain couples TRBV2 to TRBJ2-1; possible D gene TRBD2, 5 bases. In germline, CDR1 is SNHLY, CDR2 FYNNEI. CDR3 length: 14 residues. Trimming took 4 bases from V and 3 from J, leaving 10 bases between them. The CDR3 sequence: CASSAEEGYNEQFF. The CDR3 region has the DNA TGTGCCAGCAGTGCGGAAGAGGGCTACAATGAGCAGTTCTTC.

CDR3 amino acids: CASSFDSNYGYTF. Here the CDR3 DNA reads TGTGCCAGCAGCTTTGATAGCAACTATGGCTACACCTTC. The rearrangement links TRBV11-2 to TRBJ1-2, with D unclear. This CDR3 has 13 residues. The germline CDR1 and CDR2 sequences are SGHAT and FQNNGV. Trimming shortened V by 3 bases and J by 2 bases, and 7 bases separated the two germline ends.

The genes are TRBV9 and TRBJ1-1; no clear D. V lost 0 bases, J lost 5 bases, and 14 bases lay in between. CDR1 SGDLS and CDR2 YYNGEE come from the germline V gene. This CDR3 comprises 15 residues. DNA of the CDR3: TGTGCCAGCAGCGTAGGAGCGGCATTAGTGACTGAAGCTTTCTTT. The encoded protein is CASSVGAALVTEAFF.

The V and J genes are TRBV13 and TRBJ2-1, with 10 bases aligning to TRBD1. The CDR3 has 15 residues. V lost 6 bases and J lost 8; bases outside the gene matches: 10. CDR1 is PRHDT, CDR2 FYEKMQ, per germline (reference sequence). In DNA, the CDR3 is TGTGCCAGCAGTTCTTCCGGGACAGGGGCCGATGAGCAGTTCTTC. It is translated as CASSSSGTGADEQFF.

The chain has TRBV7-8 and TRBJ2-7, with D tentatively TRBD2 (6 bases). Germline-derived CDR1 and CDR2 are SGHVS and FQNEAQ. This CDR3 has 15 residues. Trimming took 5 bases from V and 3 from J, leaving 17 bases between them. The CDR3 reads CASSPPGRGIYEQYF. The CDR3 DNA reads as TGTGCCAGCAGCCCCCCCGGTCGGGGGATCTACGAGCAGTACTTC.

This clone was observed once. V is TRBV6-5 and J is TRBJ1-2, with a possible D match to TRBD1 (6 bases). The CDR3 sequence is 15 residues long. V shed 2 bases and J shed 4 bases, with 14 bases lying between them. Germline-derived CDR1 and CDR2 are MNHEY and SVGAGI. CDR3 sequence (DNA): TGTGCCAGCAGTTACCTTACAGGGATTGGCTATGGCTACACCTTC. It encodes CASSYLTGIGYGYTF.

As to this clone: It may be a read error: a sequence one base away is much more abundant. V usage is TRBV6-1 and J usage is TRBJ2-1; 9 positions match TRBD2. Germline CDR1 reads MNHNS; CDR2 reads SASEGT. This CDR3 is 16 amino acids long. The CDR3 here is CASSKAGTSYYNEQFF. The CDR3 DNA sequence: TGTGCCAGCAGTAAAGCGGGGACTAGCTACTACAATGAGCAGTTCTTC.

The chain carries TRBV4-2 and TRBJ2-5, with 10 bases identical to TRBD2. Unmatched junction bases numbered 5, after V lost 0 bases and J lost 4 bases. Germline CDR1 and CDR2: LGHNA and YNFKEQ. The CDR3 runs 16 residues. The CDR3 DNA reads TGTGCCAGCAGCCAAGAGAGCGGGGGGGCATTAGAGACCCAGTACTTC. Protein sequence: CASSQESGGALETQYF.

The gene calls are TRBV14 and TRBJ2-2; D is ambiguous. Trimming took off 4 bases at V and 0 bases at J, with 12 bases between the two ends. CDR3 length: 16 residues. Germline lookup yields CDR1 SGHDN and CDR2 FVKESK. The CDR3 here is CASSPWADANTGELFF. The DNA for the CDR3 is TGTGCCAGCAGCCCATGGGCCGACGCGAACACCGGGGAGCTGTTTTTT.

This clone was observed once. This chain connects TRBV5-6 to TRBJ2-1, with D possibly matching TRBD2 (5 bases). The germline V and J ends were trimmed by 4 bases and 12 bases, with 14 bases remaining between them. CDR1 and CDR2 from the germline V gene are SGHDT and YYEEEE. This CDR3 region has 12 residues. This CDR3 is CASSTDYLGQFF. The DNA of the CDR3 is TGTGCCAGCAGCACCGACTACCTGGGGCAGTTCTTC. The full variable domain, in which reference TRBV5-6 and TRBJ2-1 provide the parts outside the CDR3, is DAGVTQSPTHLIKTRGQQVTLRCSPKSGHDTVSWYQQALGQGPQFIFQYYEEEERQRGNFPDRFSGHQFPNYSSELNVNALLLGDSALYLCASSTDYLGQFFGPGTRLTVL.

The V call is TRBV6-5, the J call TRBJ2-7; tentative D call: TRBD2 (6 bases). Trimming shortened V by 5 bases and J by 2 bases, and 7 bases separated the two germline ends. The CDR3 runs to 12 residues. From germline, CDR1 is MNHEY and CDR2 SVGAGI. CDR3 sequence: CASSAGTYEQYF. The CDR3 DNA follows: TGTGCCAGCAGTGCGGGGACCTACGAGCAGTACTTC.

The V gene is TRBV27, the J gene TRBJ1-1; no firm D call. The ends were cut back, 6 bases at V and 5 bases at J, with 7 bases in the middle. Germline CDR1 and CDR2: MNHEY and SMNVEV (reference sequence). The length of the CDR3 is 11 residues. The chain's CDR3 is CASRVGTEAFF. Written as DNA, the CDR3 is TGTGCCAGCAGGGTAGGGACTGAAGCTTTCTTT.

The V call is TRBV5-5, the J call TRBJ2-5, with 11 bases identical to TRBD1. The J segment lost 2 bases and the V segment lost 0 bases, leaving 9 bases of the junction unmatched. This CDR3 region has 18 residues. The germline V gene has CDR1 SGHKS and CDR2 YYEKEE (reference sequence). In DNA form, the CDR3 reads TGTGCCAGCAGCTTGGAGTGGACAGGGGGCGTATTTCAAGAGACCCAGTACTTC. It encodes CASSLEWTGGVFQETQYF.